This passage covers 31 T cell receptor beta chains from one sample sequenced in a study of T cells after yellow fever vaccination. Each CDR3 protein is one row after TCRdb ran MiXCR on the 5' RACE reads. Of a few hundred thousand distinct CDR3 sequences in the sample, less than 9.5% are singletons; the top ten hold approximately 3.5%. Sequenced here: CD4+ T cells sorted from PBMCs, sampled 5 days after the yellow fever booster vaccination. The receptors were gathered from a man aged 18 to 30 who received the YFV17D yellow fever vaccine.

This clonotype has only a few counts. This sequence joins TRBV11-3 and TRBJ2-3; no clear D gene. Germline V gene lookup returns CDR1 SGHNT and CDR2 YENEEA. The CDR3 totals 14 residues. V was shortened by 4 bases and J by 1 base, with 9 bases between the two germline ends. The CDR3: CASSSAVGTDTQYF. CDR3 nucleotides: TGTGCCAGCAGCTCCGCCGTCGGCACAGATACGCAGTATTTT.

The chain has TRBV18 and TRBJ1-2; 7 bases fit TRBD1. Trimming removed 3 bases from V and 6 bases from J; junction bases left unmatched: 13. The germline gives CDR1 KGHSH, CDR2 LQKENI. This CDR3 has 16 residues. CDR3 sequence: CASSPKLQGLKNGYTF. CDR3 DNA sequence: TGTGCCAGCTCACCGAAATTACAGGGGCTTAAGAATGGCTACACCTTC.

This clonotype was counted many times. The chain employs TRBV7-9 and TRBJ2-3; D ambiguous. Germline V gives CDR1 SEHNR, CDR2 FQNEAQ (reference sequence). V was clipped by 5 bases and J by 1 base, with 16 bases between them. The CDR3 spans 16 residues. DNA of the CDR3: TGTGCCAGCAGCGCCCGGACGGCCGGAGGCACAGATACGCAGTATTTT. This gives the protein CASSARTAGGTDTQYF.

In the case of this clonotype: A read error may produce the germline difference seen at one junction end. The chain has TRBV7-9 and TRBJ2-5; D possibly corresponds to TRBD1 (5 bases). CDR3 length: 14 amino acids. The germline CDR1 and CDR2 sequences are SEHNR and FQNEAQ (reference sequence). The CDR3 protein is CVSSLVFPGETQYF. CDR3 DNA sequence: TGTGTCAGCAGCTTAGTGTTCCCAGGGGAGACCCAGTACTTC.

This clonotype has a count of ten or more. The chain combines TRBV4-3 with TRBJ1-1; the D gene is possibly TRBD1 (6 bases). The CDR3 sequence is 16 residues long. Germline V lookup: CDR1 LGHNA, CDR2 YSLEER. With 4 bases removed from V and 3 bases from J, the gap between germline ends came to 18 bases. CDR3 sequence reads: CASSPWGRKVDTEAFF. CDR3 nucleotide sequence: TGCGCCAGCAGCCCTTGGGGGCGTAAAGTCGACACTGAAGCTTTCTTT.

This clonotype was counted a few times. The chain links TRBV5-1 to TRBJ2-7; TRBD1 matches 10 bases. Germline V gene data show CDR1 as SGHRS and CDR2 as YFSETQ. The CDR3 is 14 amino acids. V was clipped by 5 bases and J by 3 bases; unmatched bases: 5. CDR3 DNA sequence: TGCGCCAGCAGACGAGGACAGGGGGACTACGAGCAGTACTTC. This translates into CASRRGQGDYEQYF.

This clonotype was detected many times. The chain uses TRBV7-2 and TRBJ2-3, with TRBD2 matching 15 bases. Germline V gives CDR1 SGHTA, CDR2 FQGNSA. V trimming: 5 bases; J trimming: 9 bases; junction bases outside the gene matches: 9. This CDR3 spans 16 amino acids. The CDR3: CASSPRTSGGAPTQYF. In DNA form, the CDR3 reads TGTGCCAGCAGCCCTAGGACTAGCGGGGGGGCCCCCACGCAGTATTTT.

The chain couples TRBV10-3 to TRBJ2-3; D gene unclear. Trimming shortened V by 4 bases and J by 1 base, and 15 bases separated the two germline ends. This CDR3 is 16 amino acids long. From germline, CDR1 is ENHRY and CDR2 SYGVKD. The CDR3 nucleotides read TGTGCCATCAGTGTGACCGGCCGCGCGGGCACAGATACGCAGTATTTT. Protein product: CAISVTGRAGTDTQYF.

This clonotype has more than one count but fewer than ten. This chain connects TRBV5-1 to TRBJ1-6, with D perhaps matching TRBD1 (6 bases). The CDR3 sequence is 14 residues long. The germline CDR1 and CDR2 sequences are SGHRS and YFSETQ. V gave up 2 bases and J gave up 7 bases, with 10 bases separating them. The CDR3 DNA reads TGCGCCAGCAGCTTCGGGGGCAGCAATTCACCCCTCCACTTT. Translating it yields CASSFGGSNSPLHF. Based on the CDR3 plus reference TRBV5-1 and TRBJ1-6, the full variable domain is KAGVTQTPRYLIKTRGQQVTLSCSPISGHRSVSWYQQTPGQGLQFLFEYFSETQRNKGNFPGRFSGRQFSNSRSEMNVSTLELGDSALYLCASSFGGSNSPLHFGNGTRLTVT.

The chain employs TRBV5-1 and TRBJ1-1, with a weak D call TRBD1 (6 bases). Germline assignment: CDR1 SGHRS and CDR2 YFSETQ. The CDR3 covers 14 residues. With 4 bases removed from V and 0 bases from J, the gap between germline ends came to 10 bases. The CDR3 spells CASSRQAVNTEAFF. The CDR3 coding sequence is TGCGCCAGCAGCAGACAGGCTGTGAACACTGAAGCTTTCTTT.

The gene calls are TRBV2 and TRBJ2-5, with 7 bases aligning to TRBD1. CDR1 SNHLY and CDR2 FYNNEI come from the germline V gene. The J segment lost 5 bases and the V segment lost 3 bases, leaving 6 bases of the junction unmatched. The CDR3 has 14 amino acids. This chain's CDR3 is CASSDEGARETQYF. The DNA for the CDR3 is TGTGCCAGCAGTGATGAGGGGGCTCGGGAGACCCAGTACTTC.

In this sample, this clonotype turned up a few times. The chain recombines TRBV5-1 with TRBJ2-3; TRBD1 agrees at 8 bases. Germline V gene data show CDR1 as SGHRS and CDR2 as YFSETQ. With 4 bases clipped from V and 7 bases from J, the junction kept 8 bases outside the gene matches. The CDR3 totals 14 residues. Here the CDR3 reads CASSRGQGLYTQYF. The CDR3 DNA reads as TGCGCCAGCAGCCGCGGACAGGGCCTGTATACGCAGTATTTT.

The chain employs TRBV5-1 and TRBJ1-3, with D hard to call. The length of the CDR3 is 15 residues. Germline lookup yields CDR1 SGHRS and CDR2 YFSETQ. Trimming removed 4 bases from V and 0 bases from J, with 11 bases in between. CDR3: CASSPAGSSGNTIYF. The CDR3 nucleotides are TGCGCCAGCAGCCCCGCGGGGAGCTCTGGAAACACCATATATTTT.

V and J are TRBV24-1 and TRBJ2-3; D might be TRBD1 (6 bases). This CDR3 contains 17 residues. Germline loops: CDR1 KGHDR, CDR2 SFDVKD. V was clipped by 3 bases and J by 2 bases, with 17 bases between them. CDR3 sequence: CATSDPQGQGDTDTQYF. CDR3 sequence (DNA): TGTGCCACCAGTGATCCACAGGGCCAAGGAGACACAGATACGCAGTATTTT.

This clonotype has just a few counts. The chain couples TRBV24-1 to TRBJ2-1; 10 bases are shared with TRBD2. The CDR3 is 16 residues long. J was trimmed by 5 bases and V by 4 bases; bases with no gene match: 7. The germline gives CDR1 KGHDR, CDR2 SFDVKD. The CDR3 sequence is CATSDTSGKHHNEQFF. In DNA, the CDR3 is TGTGCCACCAGTGACACTAGCGGGAAGCATCACAATGAGCAGTTCTTC.

The rearrangement joins TRBV28 to TRBJ2-7; D unclear. Germline-derived CDR1 and CDR2 are MDHEN and SYDVKM. This CDR3 has 14 residues. V lost 1 base and J 2 bases, leaving 9 bases between the germline ends. CDR3 DNA: TGTGCCAGCAGTTTATCCATGAGACCCTACGAGCAGTACGTC. This gives the protein CASSLSMRPYEQYV.

The V gene is TRBV6-5, the J gene TRBJ1-6; 9 bases fit TRBD1. With V trimmed by 1 base and J by 10 bases, 5 bases remained unmatched. CDR3 size: 15 residues. In germline, CDR1 is MNHEY, CDR2 SVGAGI. CDR3 in DNA: TGTGCCAGCAGTTACTGGGGGACAGGGCAATCACCCCTCCACTTT. Protein: CASSYWGTGQSPLHF.

In this sample, this clonotype turned up a few times. This rearrangement joins TRBV28 to TRBJ1-2; D uncertain. CDR1 and CDR2 from the germline V gene are MDHEN and SYDVKM. This CDR3 contains 13 residues. The V end lost 11 bases, the J end lost 8 bases, and 21 bases lay between the germline ends. CDR3 nucleotides: TGTGCCTGTCGGCCGGATCTAGTTGCGGGCTACACCTTC. It is translated as CACRPDLVAGYTF.

This clonotype is classed as medium-sized (0.01 to 0.1%). This chain links TRBV7-2 with TRBJ2-3, with TRBD2 matching 8 bases. V gave up 5 bases and J gave up 2 bases; unmatched junction bases: 6. This CDR3 is built from 15 residues. In germline, CDR1 is SGHTA, CDR2 FQGNSA. The CDR3 loop reads CASSPGGPLTDTQYF. CDR3 DNA sequence: TGTGCCAGCAGCCCGGGGGGGCCCCTCACAGATACGCAGTATTTT.

In its sample, this clonotype was seen a few times. This rearrangement joins TRBV7-9 to TRBJ2-5; 7 bases fit TRBD1. J was trimmed by 8 bases and V by 5 bases; bases with no gene match: 11. Germline V gene data show CDR1 as SEHNR and CDR2 as FQNEAQ (reference sequence). The CDR3 contains 14 residues. The CDR3 loop reads CASSAIRGGRTQYF. CDR3 DNA sequence: TGTGCCAGCAGCGCCATAAGAGGGGGCCGAACCCAGTACTTC.

V is TRBV5-1 and J is TRBJ2-2; weak D call: TRBD2 (7 bases). This CDR3 has 16 amino acids. Germline CDR1 is SGHRS and CDR2 is YFSETQ. Trimming took 0 bases from V and 2 from J, leaving 11 bases between them. CDR3 in DNA: TGCGCCAGCAGCTTGGTCGGGGGGCTAAACACCGGGGAGCTGTTTTTT. It encodes CASSLVGGLNTGELFF.

The chain links TRBV12-3 or TRBV12-4 to TRBJ1-2; D is possibly TRBD1 (5 bases). The CDR3 is 15 residues long. V was cut by 4 bases and J by 10 bases, with 22 bases left in between. The CDR3 spells CASSSGPWSLVDYTF. CDR3 bases: TGTGCCAGCAGTTCGGGACCGTGGAGTCTTGTTGACTACACCTTC.

This clonotype has a handful of counts. The rearrangement joins TRBV4-1 to TRBJ1-5; D is perhaps TRBD1 (6 bases). The CDR3 spans 18 residues. From germline, CDR1 is MGHRA and CDR2 YSYEKL. Trimming stripped 2 bases from V and 2 bases from J, with 19 bases between. The DNA for the CDR3 is TGCGCCAGCAGCCAAATTCTCACAGGGTCGGAGGGCAATCAGCCCCAGCATTTT. Translation: CASSQILTGSEGNQPQHF.

This clonotype was counted only a few times. The V gene is TRBV27, the J gene TRBJ2-3, with D perhaps being TRBD1 or TRBD2 (5 bases each). CDR1 MNHEY and CDR2 SMNVEV come from the germline V gene (reference sequence). V was pared by 5 bases and J by 0 bases, with 21 bases between. The CDR3 spans 18 residues. CDR3 sequence (DNA): TGTGCCAGCAGTCTCCGGGACGCTTTTTATTTTAGCACAGATACGCAGTATTTT. Amino acids: CASSLRDAFYFSTDTQYF.

V gene TRBV29-1 combines with J gene TRBJ2-5; possible D gene TRBD2, 5 bases. This CDR3 spans 14 amino acids. V lost 8 bases to trimming and J lost 1 base, with 17 bases between them. The germline gives CDR1 SQVTM, CDR2 ANQGSEA. Written as DNA, the CDR3 is TGCAGCATAGTGGGAGTCGGTGGCCAAGAGACCCAGTACTTC. Its translation: CSIVGVGGQETQYF. The full variable domain, completed using reference TRBV29-1 and TRBJ2-5, is SAVISQKPSRDICQRGTSLTIQCQVDSQVTMMFWYRQQPGQSLTLIATANQGSEATYESGFVIDKFPISRPNLTFSTLTVSNMSPEDSSIYLCSIVGVGGQETQYFGPGTRLLVL.

This clonotype was seen a handful of times. The gene calls are TRBV4-2 and TRBJ1-1, with D unclear. CDR1 is LGHNA, CDR2 YNFKEQ, per germline. The CDR3 runs to 16 residues. Deletions cut 0 bases from V and 3 bases from J, with 14 bases between. CDR3 in amino acids: CASSQDNSRWDTEAFF. In DNA form, the CDR3 reads TGTGCCAGCAGCCAAGATAATAGTCGATGGGACACTGAAGCTTTCTTT.

This clonotype has a handful of counts. The chain has TRBV7-6 and TRBJ2-5; D may match TRBD1 or TRBD2 (5 bases each). CDR1 and CDR2 (germline): SGHVS, FNYEAQ. The V gene lost 0 bases and the J gene lost 5 bases, with 16 bases spanning the gap. There are 16 residues in the CDR3. DNA for the CDR3: TGTGCCAGCAGCTTAGCGCTACTGGGCAGGGACGAGACCCAGTACTTC. It is translated as CASSLALLGRDETQYF.

This clonotype was seen a handful of times. The chain has TRBV27 and TRBJ2-3; the D is unclear. The CDR3 spans 14 residues. Germline V lookup: CDR1 MNHEY, CDR2 SMNVEV (reference sequence). V lost 3 bases and J lost 0, with 7 bases in between. The CDR3 reads CASSFGYSTDTQYF. In DNA, the CDR3 is TGTGCCAGCAGTTTTGGTTATAGCACAGATACGCAGTATTTT.

This clonotype was seen repeatedly, ten times or more. The chain combines TRBV14 with TRBJ2-1; TRBD2 matches 12 bases. J was trimmed by 7 bases and V by 1 base; bases with no gene match: 11. The CDR3 covers 18 residues. Germline assignment: CDR1 SGHDN and CDR2 FVKESK. The CDR3 spells CASSQAFEGTSGLNEQFF. In DNA, the CDR3 is TGTGCCAGCAGCCAAGCCTTTGAAGGGACTAGCGGGTTAAATGAGCAGTTCTTC.

The chain has TRBV11-3 and TRBJ2-1; possibly TRBD1 for D (5 bases). The germline CDR1 and CDR2 sequences are SGHNT and YENEEA. Trimming took off 5 bases at V and 4 bases at J, with 9 bases between the two ends. The CDR3 sequence is 13 residues long. The CDR3 DNA reads TGTGCCAGCAGCGAGCAGGGATACAATGAGCAGTTCTTC. Its protein product is CASSEQGYNEQFF.

The rearrangement uses TRBV20-1 and TRBJ2-7; 7 nucleotides align to TRBD1. Germline V lookup: CDR1 DFQATT, CDR2 SNEGSKA (reference sequence). V was pared by 6 bases and J by 1 base, with 3 bases of the junction left unmatched. The CDR3 loop spans 12 amino acids. The CDR3: CSAMGQSYEQYV. DNA for the CDR3: TGCAGTGCCATGGGACAGTCCTACGAGCAGTACGTC.